This T cell receptor (beta chain) came from a study of HIV-infected children after antiretroviral therapy interruption. This clonotype was counted ten times or more. Treatment specified: PENTA 11 planned treatment interruption arm or continuous ART arm. A 3' RACE protocol on RNA, with unique molecular identifiers, produced the TCR library. TCRdb redid the calling of the 3' RACE reads with MiXCR, one entry per CDR3 protein. The repertoire holds 30,000 to 40,000 distinct CDR3 sequences, with more than 6.5% as singletons. The input for sequencing was CD45RA+ CD4+ T cells from PBMCs, pooled from several time points, taken from a donor given antiretroviral therapy, either interrupted or continuous. As for subset: naive CD4+ CD45RA+ CD45RO- T cells. The receptor's source is a pool of human donors with HIV.

CDR3 coding DNA: TGTGCCACCAGCAGACCTACGGGGCCAAAAGAGACCCAGTACTTC. As protein: CATSRPTGPKETQYF. J is TRBJ2-5 and V is TRBV15, with D possibly called TRBD1 or TRBD2 (5 bases each). CDR1 is LNHNV and CDR2 is YYDKDF in the germline V gene (reference sequence). Trimming pared 2 bases from V and 3 bases from J, leaving 13 bases between. This CDR3 region has 15 residues.